This T cell receptor (beta chain) was identified in a study of shared clonotypes between healthy human individuals. Whole-study context: Each donor contributed plates that comprised three CD4 naive, three CD4 memory, two CD8 naive and one CD8 memory. Findings and limits, study-wide: Sorted-subset sequencing was shown by rarefaction to be incomplete despite large depth. Clonotype sharing across four donors was observed for around 5.1% of naive CD4 clonotypes.

CD45RO-negative, CCR7-positively selected cells formed the naive CD8 fraction, excluding terminally differentiated effector memory CD45RA+ cells. Turning to this clone: The antigen is undetermined.

Clones were read by immunoSEQ multiplex PCR, and TCRdb kept only the in-frame ones, dropping some. The sample consists of around 2,000,000 clones, approximately 94% of them appearing once. The V gene's germline CDR1 is MDHEN and CDR2 SYDVKM. The CDR3 length is 13 residues. Trimming pared 5 bases from V and 2 bases from J, leaving 9 bases between. The sequenced sample was naive CD8+ T cells sorted from blood. The V gene is TRBV28, the J gene TRBJ1-1; D is unclear. The sequence was obtained from a man younger than 35 in good health. CDR3 sequence (DNA): TGTGCCAGCAGTGAGACACGAAACACTGAAGCTTTCTTT. Translated: CASSETRNTEAFF.